This T cell receptor (beta chain) was sequenced during a study of blood T cell repertoires in COVID-19. The J segment lost 2 bases and the V segment lost 4 bases, leaving 6 bases of the junction unmatched. The CDR3 extends over 15 amino acids. The germline CDR1 and CDR2 sequences are SEHNR and FQNEAQ (reference sequence). Sequencing used immunoSEQ multiplex PCR; TCRdb keeps in-frame clones, though not all of them. Of around 200,000 clones in the sample, approximately 90% are singletons; the top ten hold 1.2%. This clone was counted between two and nine times. The chain has TRBV7-9 and TRBJ1-2; TRBD1 agrees at 8 bases. The receptor comes from a man between 25 and 39 years old who had recovered from COVID-19. Sample: PBMCs or T cells enriched from blood (not recorded which). The CDR3, as DNA: TGTGCCAGCAGCTCAAACAGGGGGGCGAACTATGGCTACACCTTC. This translates into CASSSNRGANYGYTF.